This T cell receptor (beta chain) derives from a study of T cell responses to AZD1222 COVID-19 vaccine. The study, taken as a whole, reports: The study identified only five or six AZD1222 recipients as seropositive at baseline. Nearly half of spike-specific TCRs reportedly go after variant regions that carry no mutations. Clonal diversity was possibly underestimated, and white British individuals and females predominated among donors. Along spike, vaccine-associated CD4 TCRs were found throughout, with dominance at 160-218 and 743-854.

Profiling relied on immunoSEQ multiplex PCR, and the TCRdb table lists in-frame clones only, not all of them. This sample has fewer than 200,000 clones, with 70% to 90% found just once. With respect to this clone: Its antigen is not identified.

The CDR3 runs to 14 residues. Trimming removed 3 bases from V and 5 bases from J, with 10 bases in between. Germline V gives CDR1 LGHDT, CDR2 YNNKEL (reference sequence). Specimen: peripheral blood, collected on day 0 of AZD1222 vaccination. The TCR originated in an adult in good health. The chain carries TRBV3-1 (or the pseudogene TRBV3-2) and TRBJ2-2, with D perhaps matching TRBD2 (5 bases). The CDR3 nucleotides are TGTGCCAGCAGCCATGGCAGCGGTACCGGGGAGCTGTTTTTT. Translated, it gives CASSHGSGTGELFF.